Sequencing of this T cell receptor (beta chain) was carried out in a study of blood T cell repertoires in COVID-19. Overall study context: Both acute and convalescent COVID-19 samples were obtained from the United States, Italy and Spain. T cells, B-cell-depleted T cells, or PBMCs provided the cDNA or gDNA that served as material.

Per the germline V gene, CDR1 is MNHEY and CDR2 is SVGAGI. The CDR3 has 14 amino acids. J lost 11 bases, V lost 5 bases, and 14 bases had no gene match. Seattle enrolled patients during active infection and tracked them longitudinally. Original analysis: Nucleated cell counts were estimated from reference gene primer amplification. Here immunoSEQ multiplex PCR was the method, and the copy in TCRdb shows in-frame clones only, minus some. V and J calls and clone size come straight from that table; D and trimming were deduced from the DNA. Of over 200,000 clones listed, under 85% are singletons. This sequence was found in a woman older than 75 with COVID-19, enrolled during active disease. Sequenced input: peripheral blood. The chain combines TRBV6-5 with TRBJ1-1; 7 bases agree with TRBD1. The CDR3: CASSQTPTGFEAFF. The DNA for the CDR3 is TGTGCCAGCAGTCAAACCCCGACAGGGTTTGAGGCTTTCTTT.